Following are 12 T cell receptor beta chains from one sample sequenced in a study of patients and donors after allogeneic stem cell transplantation. One entry per CDR3 protein results from TCRdb running MiXCR on the RT-PCR reads. The sample records about a million distinct CDR3 sequences, approximately 19% being singletons. Sequenced material: blood, either unsorted or a sorted T cell fraction (not recorded which). Receptors were obtained from a human donor who was either an allogeneic HSCT recipient or a stem cell or donor lymphocyte infusion donor (not recorded which). It is not recorded whose cells these are; they may come from a transplant donor.

The chain carries TRBV12-3 or TRBV12-4 and TRBJ1-2; D call uncertain. V lost 7 bases and J lost 8, with 11 bases in between. The length of the CDR3 is 11 residues. The CDR3 nucleotides are TGTGCCAGCAAACGAGGAAGAGGCTACACCTTC. It codes for CASKRGRGYTF.

The chain has TRBV2 and TRBJ2-3; tentatively, D is TRBD1 (5 bases). V shed 6 bases and J shed 5 bases, with 12 bases lying between them. Germline CDR1 SNHLY, CDR2 FYNNEI. There are 13 residues in the CDR3. The CDR3 protein is CASRPRVGDTQYF. CDR3 nucleotide sequence: TGTGCCAGCAGGCCCAGGGTTGGAGATACGCAGTATTTT. Combining the CDR3 with reference TRBV2 and TRBJ2-3 gives the whole variable domain EPEVTQTPSHQVTQMGQEVILRCVPISNHLYFYWYRQILGQKVEFLVSFYNNEISEKSEIFDDQFSVERPDGSNFTLKIRSTKLEDSAMYFCASRPRVGDTQYFGPGTRLTVL.

The genes are TRBV4-3 and TRBJ1-2, with D unclear. The CDR3 is 14 residues long. Germline-derived CDR1 and CDR2 are LGHNA and YSLEER. Trimming took 0 bases from V and 2 from J, leaving 7 bases between them. The CDR3 DNA follows: TGCGCCAGCAGCCAAGATTCCCAGAACTATGGCTACACCTTC. Amino acids: CASSQDSQNYGYTF.

The chain recombines TRBV4-2 with TRBJ2-7; 7 bases match TRBD1. V lost 2 bases, J lost 4 bases, and 5 bases stayed unmatched. CDR1 and CDR2 from the germline V gene are LGHNA and YNFKEQ. The CDR3 spans 14 residues. In DNA, the CDR3 is TGTGCCAGCAGCCAAACGGGACAGATTTACGAGCAGTACTTC. Its protein is CASSQTGQIYEQYF.

The genes are TRBV5-1 and TRBJ2-5, with D hard to call. CDR1 is SGHRS and CDR2 is YFSETQ in the germline V gene. The CDR3 contains 15 residues. Trimming shortened V by 1 base and J by 2 bases, and 12 bases separated the two germline ends. The CDR3 here is CASSLTLGRQETQYF. DNA for the CDR3: TGCGCCAGCAGCTTGACGTTGGGAAGACAAGAGACCCAGTACTTC. The full variable domain, its missing parts supplied by reference TRBV5-1 and TRBJ2-5, is KAGVTQTPRYLIKTRGQQVTLSCSPISGHRSVSWYQQTPGQGLQFLFEYFSETQRNKGNFPGRFSGRQFSNSRSEMNVSTLELGDSALYLCASSLTLGRQETQYFGPGTRLLVL.

This clonotype was seen a handful of times. The CDR3 loop is CSASAGTTYEQYF. In DNA, the CDR3 is TGCAGTGCTAGCGCAGGGACCACCTACGAGCAGTACTTC. The rearrangement links TRBV20-1 to TRBJ2-7, with D perhaps being TRBD1 or TRBD2 (5 bases each). The CDR3 covers 13 residues. V lost 3 bases and J lost 2, with 11 bases in between. CDR1 is DFQATT and CDR2 is SNEGSKA in the germline V gene (reference sequence).

This clonotype has just a few counts. V gene TRBV7-9 combines with J gene TRBJ2-2; the match to TRBD2 covers 11 bases. The CDR3 contains 16 residues. In germline, CDR1 is SEHNR, CDR2 FQNEAQ (reference sequence). V trimming: 4 bases; J trimming: 3 bases; junction bases outside the gene matches: 4. CDR3: CASSYLAGGDTGELFF. CDR3 in DNA: TGTGCCAGCAGCTACTTAGCGGGAGGGGACACCGGGGAGCTGTTTTTT.

This chain uses TRBV6-5 with TRBJ2-2; D is undetermined. The CDR3 length is 15 residues. The germline gives CDR1 MNHEY, CDR2 SVGAGI. Trimming took 2 bases from V and 1 from J, leaving 8 bases between them. The CDR3 here is CASSYAHLNTGELFF. The CDR3, as DNA: TGTGCCAGCAGTTACGCCCACCTGAACACCGGGGAGCTGTTTTTT.

V and J are TRBV12-3 or TRBV12-4 and TRBJ2-1; D not certain. With 1 base removed from V and 10 bases from J, the gap between germline ends came to 8 bases. This CDR3 spans 12 amino acids. The CDR3 sequence is CASSLGPLEQFF. The CDR3 bases are TGTGCCAGCAGTTTAGGGCCTTTAGAGCAGTTCTTC.

This chain uses TRBV2 with TRBJ2-2; D gene unclear. Germline loops: CDR1 SNHLY, CDR2 FYNNEI. The CDR3 has 12 amino acids. V lost 6 bases and J lost 3, with 5 bases in between. The CDR3 region has the DNA TGTGCCAGCAGATTGTACACCGGGGAGCTGTTTTTT. Amino acid sequence: CASRLYTGELFF.

This clonotype was observed a handful of times. The CDR3 DNA sequence: TGTGCCATCAGACGGACTAGCGGGAAGACAGATACGCAGTATTTT. Translated, it gives CAIRRTSGKTDTQYF. The J gene is TRBJ2-3, the V gene TRBV10-3, with 12 bases matching TRBD2. The junction had 4 bases not matched to a gene; V was cut back by 6 bases and J by 3 bases. CDR1 is ENHRY, CDR2 SYGVKD, per germline. CDR3 length: 15 amino acids.

This chain links TRBV15 with TRBJ1-2, with TRBD1 matching 9 bases. CDR3 size: 16 residues. The germline V gene has CDR1 LNHNV and CDR2 YYDKDF (reference sequence). Trimming at V came to 4 bases and at J to 3 bases, leaving 9 bases not matched to a gene. The CDR3 region is CATSTRDRVEYYGYTF. CDR3 DNA: TGTGCCACCAGCACCCGGGACAGGGTCGAGTACTATGGCTACACCTTC.